Presented here are 24 T cell receptor beta chains from one specimen sequenced in a study of T cells in localized non-small cell lung cancer. The table came from immunoSEQ multiplex PCR; TCRdb's copy has only in-frame clones and leaves some out. The repertoire holds about 33,000 clones, with about 92% as singletons. The starting material was peripheral blood, obtained before any cancer treatment. Receptors originate from a female donor of 60 years or more with stage I lung adenocarcinoma.

The V call is TRBV5-1, the J call TRBJ2-7, with TRBD1 matching over 9 bases. With 5 bases clipped from V and 4 bases from J, the junction kept 10 bases outside the gene matches. Germline assignment: CDR1 SGHRS and CDR2 YFSETQ. This CDR3 region has 15 residues. The CDR3 sequence is CASSPEGTGYYEQYF. CDR3 coding DNA: TGCGCCAGCAGTCCTGAGGGGACAGGGTATTACGAGCAGTACTTC.

The chain employs TRBV29-1 and TRBJ2-2; D is perhaps TRBD2 (6 bases). V dropped 6 bases and J dropped 5 bases, with 19 bases sitting between them. The CDR3 runs to 15 residues. In germline, CDR1 is SQVTM, CDR2 ANQGSEA. The CDR3 nucleotides read TGCAGCGTCCCACTGGGCGGGGCCCAGACCGGGGAGCTGTTTTTT. It specifies CSVPLGGAQTGELFF.

This chain links TRBV6-6 with TRBJ1-2; TRBD1 agrees at 7 bases. Trimming removed 8 bases from V and 4 bases from J; junction bases left unmatched: 13. Looked up from germline, CDR1 is MNHNY and CDR2 is SVGAGI (reference sequence). CDR3 length equals 15 residues. CDR3 bases: TGTGCCAGCCGACGAGACAGGGCTTCGGTCTATGGCTACACCTTC. It yields the protein CASRRDRASVYGYTF.

This clone was found a few times. The gene calls are TRBV6-7 and TRBJ2-2, with 14 bases fitting TRBD2. TRBV6-7 is flagged as an ORF with uncertain function. J was trimmed by 0 bases and V by 2 bases; bases with no gene match: 5. The CDR3 is made up of 19 amino acids. CDR3 amino acids: CASSYLGLAGGPNTGELFF. The CDR3, as DNA: TGTGCCAGCAGTTACCTCGGACTAGCGGGGGGTCCGAACACCGGGGAGCTGTTTTTT.

The gene calls are TRBV2 and TRBJ1-5, with D possibly being TRBD1 (6 bases). The CDR3 sequence is 16 residues long. Germline V gives CDR1 SNHLY, CDR2 FYNNEI. Trimming took off 2 bases at V and 2 bases at J, with 13 bases between the two ends. CDR3 coding DNA: TGTGCCAGCAGTGAACGTCAAGGGGGTGGCAATCAGCCCCAGCATTTT. This encodes CASSERQGGGNQPQHF.

J is TRBJ1-2 and V is TRBV21-1; the table's D call, TRBD1, was not checked against the DNA. TRBV21-1 is designated a pseudogene. The CDR3 extends over 15 amino acids. CDR3 sequence (DNA): TGTGCCAGGAAAACCGGGACAAGATCTAACTATGGCTACACCTTC. Translated: CARKTGTRSNYGYTF.

This sequence joins TRBV10-3 and TRBJ1-1, with D uncertain. The germline V and J ends were trimmed by 3 bases and 1 base, with 6 bases remaining between them. CDR3 length equals 13 residues. Germline CDR1 reads ENHRY; CDR2 reads SYGVKD. CDR3 sequence reads: CAISDLGNTEAFF. The CDR3 DNA follows: TGTGCCATCAGTGACCTAGGGAACACTGAAGCTTTCTTT.

This chain connects TRBV7-6 to TRBJ2-1, with D unresolved. This CDR3 comprises 15 residues. Germline-derived CDR1 and CDR2 are SGHVS and FNYEAQ. V lost 1 base and J 4 bases, leaving 11 bases between the germline ends. The CDR3 DNA reads TGTGCCAGCAGCTTAGGGCAGTCCACGTACAATGAGCAGTTCTTC. Protein product: CASSLGQSTYNEQFF.

The chain links TRBV6-5 to TRBJ1-6, with TRBD1 identical over 7 bases. The J segment lost 2 bases and the V segment lost 5 bases, leaving 3 bases of the junction unmatched. From germline, CDR1 is MNHEY and CDR2 SVGAGI. The CDR3 spans 15 residues. The CDR3 DNA sequence: TGTGCCAGCAGTGCCGGGACAGCCTATAATTCACCCCTCCACTTT. Its protein product is CASSAGTAYNSPLHF.

The V and J genes are TRBV18 and TRBJ1-1; the D gene is possibly TRBD1 (6 bases). Per germline, CDR1 KGHSH and CDR2 LQKENI. The CDR3 runs to 13 residues. Trimming took off 5 bases at V and 1 base at J, with 8 bases between the two ends. In DNA, the CDR3 is TGTGCCAGCTCAAAGACAGGGAACACTGAAGCTTTCTTT. This encodes CASSKTGNTEAFF.

The chain recombines TRBV30 with TRBJ2-3, with 7 positions matching TRBD2. Trimming removed 4 bases from V and 1 base from J; junction bases left unmatched: 2. The CDR3 covers 13 residues. Germline loops: CDR1 GTSNPN, CDR2 SVGIG (reference sequence). The CDR3 DNA reads TGTGCCTGGAATGCGGGGGGCACAGATACGCAGTATTTT. This codes for CAWNAGGTDTQYF.

The J gene is TRBJ2-7, the V gene TRBV5-1, with D perhaps TRBD1 (5 bases). Trimming left V 0 bases short and J 5 bases short, with 6 bases between. This CDR3 has 12 amino acids. Germline V gene lookup returns CDR1 SGHRS and CDR2 YFSETQ. The CDR3 DNA is TGCGCCAGCAGCTTGGACAGGAACGAGCAGTACTTC. Translation gives CASSLDRNEQYF. The variable domain in full, completed from reference TRBV5-1 and TRBJ2-7, reads KAGVTQTPRYLIKTRGQQVTLSCSPISGHRSVSWYQQTPGQGLQFLFEYFSETQRNKGNFPGRFSGRQFSNSRSEMNVSTLELGDSALYLCASSLDRNEQYFGPGTRLTVT.

CDR3 residues: CASSRGLGNTGELFF. The CDR3 DNA reads TGTGCCAGCAGCCGAGGACTGGGAAACACCGGGGAGCTGTTTTTT. The chain has TRBV11-2 and TRBJ2-2; possibly TRBD2 for D (5 bases). The CDR3 extends over 15 amino acids. CDR1 and CDR2 from the germline V gene are SGHAT and FQNNGV. V lost 5 bases to trimming and J lost 2 bases, with 12 bases between them.

J is TRBJ1-5 and V is TRBV28, with a possible D match to TRBD1 (6 bases). The CDR3 extends over 14 amino acids. CDR1 and CDR2 from the germline V gene are MDHEN and SYDVKM. V lost 6 bases, J lost 2 bases, and 11 bases lay in between. CDR3 residues: CASRKGGGNQPQHF. CDR3 DNA sequence: TGTGCCAGCAGAAAAGGGGGGGGCAATCAGCCCCAGCATTTT.

The chain recombines TRBV19 with TRBJ2-1, with 8 bases matching TRBD1. J gave up 4 bases and V 7 bases, and 6 bases lay outside the gene matches. The germline gives CDR1 LNHDA, CDR2 SQIVND (reference sequence). This CDR3 is built from 14 residues. The CDR3 DNA follows: TGTGCCAGTATGCGACAGGGGACTTACAATGAGCAGTTCTTC. Its translation is CASMRQGTYNEQFF.

The gene calls are TRBV5-1 and TRBJ2-7; D remains unclear. Looked up from germline, CDR1 is SGHRS and CDR2 is YFSETQ. CDR3 length: 14 residues. The V end lost 1 base, the J end lost 5 bases, and 13 bases lay between the germline ends. The CDR3 loop reads CASSLSGNSNEQYF. DNA for the CDR3: TGCGCCAGCAGCTTGAGTGGGAATTCCAACGAGCAGTACTTC.

This CDR3 reads CASTPGQPSNTGELFF. CDR3 in DNA: TGTGCCAGTACCCCGGGACAGCCATCAAACACCGGGGAGCTGTTTTTT. The chain employs TRBV19 and TRBJ2-2, with 7 bases lining up with TRBD1. Germline V gene data show CDR1 as LNHDA and CDR2 as SQIVND (reference sequence). This CDR3 spans 16 amino acids. Germline trimming cut 7 bases from V and 2 bases from J; bases unmatched to any gene: 10.

J is TRBJ1-2 and V is TRBV28, with D possibly being TRBD1 (6 bases). From germline, CDR1 is MDHEN and CDR2 SYDVKM. V lost 3 bases, J lost 4 bases, and 15 bases lay in between. The CDR3 sequence is 15 residues long. The CDR3 reads CASSLAGGGIYGYTF. CDR3 nucleotide sequence: TGTGCCAGCAGTTTGGCTGGGGGCGGAATCTATGGCTACACCTTC.

V gene TRBV6-6 combines with J gene TRBJ2-3; the D gene could be TRBD1 or TRBD2 (5 bases each). Germline CDR1 MNHNY, CDR2 SVGAGI (reference sequence). The CDR3 is 14 residues long. Deletions cut 5 bases from V and 4 bases from J, with 13 bases between. CDR3 DNA sequence: TGTGCCAGCAGTGATCCGGGACGGCCAGATACGCAGTATTTT. Amino acids: CASSDPGRPDTQYF.

This clone was seen a single time. CDR3 DNA sequence: TGTGCCAGCAGCGACAGGGAGAGGAGTAACTATGGCTACACCTTC. Protein: CASSDRERSNYGYTF. This rearrangement joins TRBV9 to TRBJ1-2; D is perhaps TRBD1 (6 bases). Germline V CDR1 and CDR2: SGDLS, YYNGEE. The length of the CDR3 is 15 residues. Trimming pared 3 bases from V and 1 base from J, leaving 13 bases between.

V is TRBV5-1 and J is TRBJ2-3; D is possibly TRBD1 (6 bases). The V and J ends lost 4 bases and 3 bases respectively, with 18 bases between them. Germline CDR1 SGHRS, CDR2 YFSETQ. The CDR3 is made up of 16 amino acids. This CDR3 is CASSTDGNTGTDTQYF. In nucleotides, the CDR3 is TGCGCCAGCAGCACAGACGGAAACACAGGGACAGATACGCAGTATTTT.

This chain links TRBV6-5 with TRBJ1-2; no reliable D call. With 10 bases removed from V and 7 bases from J, the gap between germline ends came to 10 bases. Germline CDR1 reads MNHEY; CDR2 reads SVGAGI. This CDR3 region has 10 residues. Here the CDR3 reads CATSASGYTF. The CDR3 bases are TGTGCCACCTCTGCGAGTGGCTACACCTTC.

The chain links TRBV6-6 to TRBJ1-2, with 10 bases fitting TRBD1. Germline V gene sequence: CDR1 MNHNY, CDR2 SVGAGI (reference sequence). The CDR3 runs 16 residues. J was trimmed by 4 bases and V by 7 bases; bases with no gene match: 12. CDR3 region: CASTQATGGIAYGYTF. DNA of the CDR3: TGTGCCAGCACCCAAGCGACAGGGGGCATTGCCTATGGCTACACCTTC.

The gene calls are TRBV19 and TRBJ2-7; D possibly uses TRBD1 or TRBD2 (5 bases each). Trimming removed 4 bases at V and 3 bases at J, with 19 bases between. The CDR3 is 16 residues long. CDR1 is LNHDA, CDR2 SQIVND, per germline (reference sequence). The CDR3 region is CASSRGVGAKFYEQYF. DNA for the CDR3: TGTGCCAGTAGTAGGGGAGTAGGGGCGAAGTTCTACGAGCAGTACTTC.